This T cell receptor (beta chain) comes out of a study of cytomegalovirus exposure and HLA in healthy donors. Turning to the study itself: The roughly 110 validation repertoires were produced on the same platform as the roughly 720 repertoires of the first cohort. This was reported in a later analysis. Findings and limits, study-wide: Cytomegalovirus-associated status was assigned to 150 to 200 TCR beta chains. A few of the chains that were CMV-associated were confirmed in vitro to be specific for CMV antigens. The tendency of first-cohort TCR clusters to co-occur in the approximately 120 validation repertoires was identified by a subsequent analysis.

The CDR3 contains 11 residues. Germline V gene lookup returns CDR1 SGHTS and CDR2 YDEGEE. Trimming cost V 7 bases and J 4 bases, with 8 bases left between them. A note on this clone: Its specificity is unknown.

TCRdb keeps only in-frame clones here, not all; method: immunoSEQ multiplex PCR. The table lists 90,000 to 150,000 clones, about 82% of them singletons. Sequenced: PBMCs. The sequence derives from a man between 18 and 29 years old in good health and CMV-seronegative. This chain joins TRBV5-8 and TRBJ1-1; unclear D gene. CDR3 coding DNA: TGTGCCAGCTCCCTCGGCACTGAAGCTTTCTTT. Translation gives CASSLGTEAFF.